Below, one T cell receptor beta chain is given with its context. The CDR3 loop spans 18 amino acids. The junction had 9 bases not matched to a gene; V was cut back by 1 base and J by 4 bases. The V gene's germline CDR1 is LNHNV and CDR2 YYDKDF (reference sequence). The method was immunoSEQ multiplex PCR; TCRdb's version includes in-frame clones alone and lacks a portion of them. The sample lists under 700,000 clones, approximately 80% occurring once. The data derive from a study of shared T cell receptors in the human thymus. Separately, the same data were catalogued under a study of human thymus T cells.

Sequencing input: thymocytes. The rearrangement links TRBV15 to TRBJ2-1, with TRBD2 matching over 11 bases. The source of this sequence is a boy younger than two with a congenital heart defect. The CDR3 DNA reads as TGTGCCACCAGCAGAGGTAGCGGGAGGGCCGTAGCGTACAATGAGCAGTTCTTC. Protein product: CATSRGSGRAVAYNEQFF.